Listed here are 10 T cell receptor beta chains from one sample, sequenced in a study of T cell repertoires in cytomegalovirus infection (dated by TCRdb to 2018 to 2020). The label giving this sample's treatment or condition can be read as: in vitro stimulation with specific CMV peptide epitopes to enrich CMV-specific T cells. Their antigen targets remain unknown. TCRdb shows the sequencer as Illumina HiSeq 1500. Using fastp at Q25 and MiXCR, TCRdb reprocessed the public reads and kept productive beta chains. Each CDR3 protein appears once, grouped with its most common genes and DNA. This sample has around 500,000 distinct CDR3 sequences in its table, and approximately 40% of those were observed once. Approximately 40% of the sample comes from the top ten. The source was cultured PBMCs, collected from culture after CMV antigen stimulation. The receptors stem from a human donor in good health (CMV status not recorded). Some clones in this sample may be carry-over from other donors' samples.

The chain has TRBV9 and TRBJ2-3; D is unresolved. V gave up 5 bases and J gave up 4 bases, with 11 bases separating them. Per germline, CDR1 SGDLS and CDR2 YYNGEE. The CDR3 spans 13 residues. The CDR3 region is CASSASPADTQYF. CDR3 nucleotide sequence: TGTGCCAGCAGTGCCTCCCCGGCAGATACGCAGTATTTT. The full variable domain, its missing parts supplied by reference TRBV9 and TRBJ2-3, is DSGVTQTPKHLITATGQRVTLRCSPRSGDLSVYWYQQSLDQGLQFLIQYYNGEERAKGNILERFSAQQFPDLHSELNLSSLELGDSALYFCASSASPADTQYFGPGTRLTVL.

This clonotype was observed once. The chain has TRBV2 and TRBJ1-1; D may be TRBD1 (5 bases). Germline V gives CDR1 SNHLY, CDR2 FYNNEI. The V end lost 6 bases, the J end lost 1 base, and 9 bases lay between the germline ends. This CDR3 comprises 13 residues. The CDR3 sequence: CASRLGQNTEAFF. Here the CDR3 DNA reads TGTGCCAGCAGACTCGGACAGAACACTGAAGCTTTCTTT. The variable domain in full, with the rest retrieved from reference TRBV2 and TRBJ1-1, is EPEVTQTPSHQVTQMGQEVILRCVPISNHLYFYWYRQILGQKVEFLVSFYNNEISEKSEIFDDQFSVERPDGSNFTLKIRSTKLEDSAMYFCASRLGQNTEAFFGQGTRLTVV.

The CDR3 nucleotides are TGTGCCAGCAGTTCTACGGTCCGAGAGACCCAGTACTTC. The encoded protein is CASSSTVRETQYF. The V call is TRBV27, the J call TRBJ2-5; D uncertain. There are 13 residues in the CDR3. Germline V lookup: CDR1 MNHEY, CDR2 SMNVEV (reference sequence). Trimming removed 4 bases from V and 4 bases from J, with 10 bases in between.

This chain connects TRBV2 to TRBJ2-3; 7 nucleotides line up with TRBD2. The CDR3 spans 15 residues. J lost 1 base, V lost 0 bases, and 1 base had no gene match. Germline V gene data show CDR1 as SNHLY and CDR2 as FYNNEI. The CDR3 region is CASSEATSGTDTQYF. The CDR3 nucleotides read TGTGCCAGCAGTGAAGCAACTAGCGGCACAGATACGCAGTATTTT. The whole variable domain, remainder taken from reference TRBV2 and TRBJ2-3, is EPEVTQTPSHQVTQMGQEVILRCVPISNHLYFYWYRQILGQKVEFLVSFYNNEISEKSEIFDDQFSVERPDGSNFTLKIRSTKLEDSAMYFCASSEATSGTDTQYFGPGTRLTVL.

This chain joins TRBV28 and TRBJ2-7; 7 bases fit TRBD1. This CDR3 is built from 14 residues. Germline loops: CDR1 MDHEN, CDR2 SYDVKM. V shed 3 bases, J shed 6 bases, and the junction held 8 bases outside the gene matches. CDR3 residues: CASSFDREVGEQYF. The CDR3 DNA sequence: TGTGCCAGCAGTTTCGACAGGGAAGTTGGCGAGCAGTACTTC.

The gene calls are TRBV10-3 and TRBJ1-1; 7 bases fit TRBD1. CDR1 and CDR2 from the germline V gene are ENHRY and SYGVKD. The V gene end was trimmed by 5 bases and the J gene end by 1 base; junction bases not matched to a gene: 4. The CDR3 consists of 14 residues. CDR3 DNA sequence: TGTGCCATCAGTATGACAGGGCAGAACACTGAAGCTTTCTTT. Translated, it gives CAISMTGQNTEAFF.

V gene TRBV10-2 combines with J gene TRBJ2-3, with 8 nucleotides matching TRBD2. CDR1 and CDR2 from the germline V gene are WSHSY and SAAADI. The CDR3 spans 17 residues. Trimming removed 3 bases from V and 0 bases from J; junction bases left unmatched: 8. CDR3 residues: CASSDGRLAPSTDTQYF. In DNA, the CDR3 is TGCGCCAGCAGTGATGGTCGACTAGCGCCGAGCACAGATACGCAGTATTTT.

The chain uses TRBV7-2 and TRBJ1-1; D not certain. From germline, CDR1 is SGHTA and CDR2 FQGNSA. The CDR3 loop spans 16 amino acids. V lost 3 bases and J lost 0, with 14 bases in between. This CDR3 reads CASSFPQSPLNTEAFF. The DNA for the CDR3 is TGTGCCAGCAGCTTCCCCCAAAGCCCATTGAACACTGAAGCTTTCTTT.

CDR3 amino acids: CASSGRGGGTEAFF. The CDR3 DNA follows: TGCGCCAGCAGCGGGCGGGGCGGCGGGACTGAAGCTTTCTTT. The chain employs TRBV5-1 and TRBJ1-1; a possible D gene is TRBD1 (5 bases). The length of the CDR3 is 14 residues. CDR1 SGHRS and CDR2 YFSETQ come from the germline V gene. Trimming left V 4 bases short and J 5 bases short, with 15 bases between. The variable domain in full, completed from reference TRBV5-1 and TRBJ1-1, reads KAGVTQTPRYLIKTRGQQVTLSCSPISGHRSVSWYQQTPGQGLQFLFEYFSETQRNKGNFPGRFSGRQFSNSRSEMNVSTLELGDSALYLCASSGRGGGTEAFFGQGTRLTVV.

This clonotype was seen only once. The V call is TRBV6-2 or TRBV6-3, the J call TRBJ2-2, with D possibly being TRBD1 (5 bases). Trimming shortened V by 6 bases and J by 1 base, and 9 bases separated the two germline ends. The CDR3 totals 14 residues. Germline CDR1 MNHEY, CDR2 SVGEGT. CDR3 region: CASSQTVNTGELFF. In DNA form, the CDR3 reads TGTGCCAGCAGCCAGACAGTGAACACCGGGGAGCTGTTTTTT.